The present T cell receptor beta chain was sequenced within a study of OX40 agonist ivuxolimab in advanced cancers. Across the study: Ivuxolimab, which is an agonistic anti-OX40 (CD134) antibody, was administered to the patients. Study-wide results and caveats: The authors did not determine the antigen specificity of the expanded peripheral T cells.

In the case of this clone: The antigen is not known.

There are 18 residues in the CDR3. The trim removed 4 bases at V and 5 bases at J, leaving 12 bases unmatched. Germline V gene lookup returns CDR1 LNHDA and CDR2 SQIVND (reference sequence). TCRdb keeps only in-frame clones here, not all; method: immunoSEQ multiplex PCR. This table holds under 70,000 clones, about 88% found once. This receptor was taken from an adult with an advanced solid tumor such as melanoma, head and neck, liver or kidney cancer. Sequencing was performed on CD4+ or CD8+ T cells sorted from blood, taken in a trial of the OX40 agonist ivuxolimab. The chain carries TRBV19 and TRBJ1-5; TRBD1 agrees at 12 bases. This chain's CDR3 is CASSTRYRDRGLDQPQHF. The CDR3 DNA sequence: TGTGCCAGTAGTACCCGATACCGGGACAGGGGGCTTGATCAGCCCCAGCATTTT.